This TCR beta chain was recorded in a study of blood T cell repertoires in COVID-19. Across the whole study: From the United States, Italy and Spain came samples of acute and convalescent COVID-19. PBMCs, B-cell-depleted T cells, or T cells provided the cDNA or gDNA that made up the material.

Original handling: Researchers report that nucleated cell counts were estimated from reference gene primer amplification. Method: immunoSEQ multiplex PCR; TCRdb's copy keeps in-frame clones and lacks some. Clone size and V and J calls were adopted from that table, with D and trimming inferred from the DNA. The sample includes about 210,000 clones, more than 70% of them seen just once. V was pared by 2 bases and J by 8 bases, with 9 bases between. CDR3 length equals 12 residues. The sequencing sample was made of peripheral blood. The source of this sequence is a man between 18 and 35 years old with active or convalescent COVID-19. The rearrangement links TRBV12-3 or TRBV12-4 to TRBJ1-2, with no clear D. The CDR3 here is CASSLTIPGYTF. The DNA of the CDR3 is TGTGCCAGCAGTTTAACTATTCCCGGCTACACCTTC.